This T cell receptor beta chain was found in a study of T cell repertoires in aging, cancer and after chemotherapy. Across the whole study: Around 8.8 million TCR reads made up the full dataset.

General study findings and limits: Untreated cancer patients had significantly lower blood TCR diversity than age-matched healthy donors.

For this clonotype: The antigen is undetermined. Given a much more abundant clone one base away, this may be a read error.

Peripheral blood genomic DNA, not sorted cells or RNA, was the template. Trimming shortened V by 5 bases and J by 8 bases, and 19 bases separated the two germline ends. The CDR3 spans 15 residues. The germline V gene encodes CDR1 MNHEY and CDR2 SVGEGT. Rearranged V-D-J TRB sequences were amplified with a mixed TRB-A/B primer pool. TCRdb fed the multiplex PCR reads into MiXCR, producing one record per CDR3 protein. The table lists 2,000 or so distinct CDR3 sequences, less than 25% of them singletons, with approximately 30% in the top ten. V and J are TRBV6-2 or TRBV6-3 and TRBJ1-3; tentative D call: TRBD1 (5 bases). The TCR comes from a human donor with a solid tumor. The sequenced sample consisted of blood. The CDR3 spells CASSGLDSMDHTIYF. CDR3 coding DNA: TGTGCCAGCAGTGGCCTCGACAGTATGGATCACACCATATATTTT.